The rows below give T cell receptor beta chains drawn from one sample of a study of blood T cell repertoires in COVID-19. The method was immunoSEQ multiplex PCR; TCRdb's version includes in-frame clones alone and lacks a portion of them. The data contain about 180,000 clones, 75% to 90% of them singletons. The sample consisted of peripheral blood. These receptors all come from a woman aged 40 to 50 with COVID-19, enrolled during active disease. CDR3s include the opening cysteine and the closing phenylalanine or tryptophan. The D gene is left open where the match is weak. Some rows mark clone size as missing; the rest say once, few, many or name a class of expanded clone.

V gene	D gene	J gene	clone size	CDR3 length	CDR3 DNA	CDR3 protein
TRBV7-8	TRBD2	TRBJ2-2	.	18	TGTGCCAGCAGTCTCGGACTAGCGGGGGACCTGAGGACCGGGGAGCTGTTTTTT	CASSLGLAGDLRTGELFF
TRBV5-1	.	TRBJ1-4	.	16	TGCGCCAGCAGCTTGGTAGGGGTCACAACTAATGAAAAACTGTTTTTT	CASSLVGVTTNEKLFF
TRBV4-2	.	TRBJ1-1	.	14	TGTGCCAGCAGCCAAGTAAGGGGGGGCACTGAAGCTTTCTTT	CASSQVRGGTEAFF
TRBV20-1	.	TRBJ2-5	.	11	TGCAGTGCTAGTCAGAAAGAGACCCAGTACTTC	CSASQKETQYF
TRBV6-5	TRBD1	TRBJ1-2	.	14	TGTGCCAGCAGCTATCTCAGACAGGGTCAAGGCTACACCTTC	CASSYLRQGQGYTF
TRBV27	TRBD2	TRBJ2-5	.	15	TGTGCCAGCAGTTCCCCCGCTAGCGGCCAAGAGACCCAGTACTTC	CASSSPASGQETQYF
TRBV4-1	TRBD1	TRBJ1-1	.	15	TGCGCCAGCAGCCCCATTGACAGGGCCGGAACTGAAGCTTTCTTT	CASSPIDRAGTEAFF
TRBV9	.	TRBJ2-7	.	15	TGTGCCAGCAGCGCTTCAGGGTTGCTCACCTACGAGCAGTACTTC	CASSASGLLTYEQYF
TRBV18	TRBD2	TRBJ2-5	.	18	TGTGCCAGCTCACCACTTCGACTAGCGGGATTTGACCAAGAGACCCAGTACTTC	CASSPLRLAGFDQETQYF
TRBV27	.	TRBJ1-5	few	16	TGTGCCAGCAGTTTATGGTCAGGGGATAGCAATCAGCCCCAGCATTTT	CASSLWSGDSNQPQHF
TRBV10-1	TRBD1	TRBJ1-1	.	13	TGCGCCAGCCGGACAGGGTTGAACACTGAAGCTTTCTTT	CASRTGLNTEAFF
TRBV7-9	.	TRBJ1-5	.	15	TGTGCCAGCAGCTTAGCAGGGGAGGGCAATCAGCCCCAGCATTTT	CASSLAGEGNQPQHF
TRBV12-3/TRBV12-4	.	TRBJ1-1	.	12	TGTGCCAGCAGTCGGGGGAACACTGAAGCTTTCTTT	CASSRGNTEAFF
TRBV7-2	TRBD2	TRBJ2-7	.	15	TGTGCCAGCAGCGCGGCGGCGGGAGGAACCTACGAGCAGTACTTC	CASSAAAGGTYEQYF
TRBV10-3	.	TRBJ1-1	.	13	TGTGCCATCCAATTGGGTAGCAACACTGAAGCTTTCTTT	CAIQLGSNTEAFF
TRBV19	.	TRBJ1-2	.	14	TGTGCCAGTAGTATTATGGGCGTACAGTCCGGCTACACCTTC	CASSIMGVQSGYTF
TRBV6-4	.	TRBJ1-5	few	14	TGTGCCAGCAGTGAGCGTCTGTCCAATCAGCCCCAGCATTTT	CASSERLSNQPQHF
TRBV6-4	.	TRBJ2-2	.	15	TGTGCCAGCAGTGAGGGCGGGACGGACACCGGGGAGCTGTTTTTT	CASSEGGTDTGELFF
TRBV12-5	TRBD1	TRBJ2-7	.	16	TGTGCTAGTGGTTTGGGACAGGGGGCGCTGCTTTTCGAGCAGTACTTC	CASGLGQGALLFEQYF
TRBV6-6	.	TRBJ2-1	.	11	TGTGCCAGCAGTTACGACCAGGGGCAGTTCTTC	CASSYDQGQFF
TRBV27	TRBD2	TRBJ2-7	.	15	TGTGCCAGCAGTCCCGGGGGGGCCACCTCCTACGAGCAGTACTTC	CASSPGGATSYEQYF
TRBV5-1	TRBD1	TRBJ1-1	.	14	TGCGCCAGCAGCGCCGCCAGGGGGCGCCTTGAAGCTTTCTTT	CASSAARGRLEAFF
TRBV27	.	TRBJ1-2	.	12	TGTGCCAGCAGCGGGGGGGAGTATGGCTACACCTTC	CASSGGEYGYTF
TRBV29-1	TRBD1	TRBJ2-7	.	14	TGCAGCGTTGAAGGGGACAGGGGGATATACGAGCAGTACTTC	CSVEGDRGIYEQYF
TRBV5-1	TRBD2	TRBJ2-1	.	15	TGCGCCAGCAGCTTGATTGGGACTAGCGGCAATGAGCAGTTCTTC	CASSLIGTSGNEQFF
TRBV27	TRBD1	TRBJ2-7	.	14	TGTGCCAGCAGTAAGCCGGGACAGGCCTACGAGCAGTACTTC	CASSKPGQAYEQYF
TRBV5-1	.	TRBJ2-1	.	12	TGCGCCAGCAGCTTGATCCGCAATGAGCAGTTCTTC	CASSLIRNEQFF
TRBV11-2	TRBD1	TRBJ2-4	.	17	TGTGCCAGCAGCCCGATCACAGGGGGTGTAGCCAAAAACATTCAGTACTTC	CASSPITGGVAKNIQYF